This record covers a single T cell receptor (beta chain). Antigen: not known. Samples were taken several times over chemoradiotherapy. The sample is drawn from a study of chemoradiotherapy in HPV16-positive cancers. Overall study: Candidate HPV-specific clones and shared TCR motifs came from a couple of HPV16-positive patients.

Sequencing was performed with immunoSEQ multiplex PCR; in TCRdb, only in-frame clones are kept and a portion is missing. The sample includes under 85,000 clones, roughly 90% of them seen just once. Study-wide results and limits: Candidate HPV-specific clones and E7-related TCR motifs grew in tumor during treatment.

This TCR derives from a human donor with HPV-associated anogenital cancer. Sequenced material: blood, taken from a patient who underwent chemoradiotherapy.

The CDR3 region has the DNA TGCGCCAGCAGCTTGGCCCGGGCCACGAGGGGAGAGACCCAGTACTTC. Translating gives CASSLARATRGETQYF. The chain recombines TRBV5-1 with TRBJ2-5; D may correspond to TRBD1 or TRBD2 (5 bases each). Germline V CDR1 and CDR2: SGHRS, YFSETQ. V lost 0 bases, J lost 4 bases, and 16 bases lay in between. The CDR3 extends over 16 amino acids.